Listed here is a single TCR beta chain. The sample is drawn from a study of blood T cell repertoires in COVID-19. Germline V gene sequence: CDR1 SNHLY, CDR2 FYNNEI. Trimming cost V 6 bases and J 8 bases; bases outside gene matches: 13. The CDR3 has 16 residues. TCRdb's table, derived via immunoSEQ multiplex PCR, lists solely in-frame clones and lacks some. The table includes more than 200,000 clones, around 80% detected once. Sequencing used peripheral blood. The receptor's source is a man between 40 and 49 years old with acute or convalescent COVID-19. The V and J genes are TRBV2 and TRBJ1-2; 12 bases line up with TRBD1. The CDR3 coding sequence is TGTGCCAGCAGCGAACCGGGACAGGGGGCGCGGGAAGGCTACACCTTC. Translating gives CASSEPGQGAREGYTF. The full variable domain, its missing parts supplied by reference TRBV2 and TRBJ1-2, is EPEVTQTPSHQVTQMGQEVILRCVPISNHLYFYWYRQILGQKVEFLVSFYNNEISEKSEIFDDQFSVERPDGSNFTLKIRSTKLEDSAMYFCASSEPGQGAREGYTFGSGTRLTVV.